The following is a T cell receptor beta chain sequence with its context. What it recognizes is unknown. The assay was immunoSEQ multiplex PCR, and TCRdb's table has in-frame clones only and misses some. The table records around 76,000 clones, 87% of them present only once. Germline values: CDR1 SGHTS, CDR2 YDEGEE. V gave up 2 bases and J gave up 0 bases, with 12 bases separating them. This CDR3 is 16 amino acids long. This record belongs to a study of OX40 agonist ivuxolimab in advanced cancers. As for the study in general: A mean age of around 60 years, range roughly 20 to 80, was recorded, and roughly 80% were male. Antecedent anti-PD-1, anti-PD-L1 or anti-CTLA-4 therapy was permissible, with under 50% having received some. Overall study findings and caveats: Clonal expansion was among the lowest in partial responders at 0.1-3.0 mg/kg, especially CD8+.

The sequence was obtained from an adult with an advanced solid tumor such as melanoma, head and neck, liver or kidney cancer. Source: CD4+ or CD8+ T cells sorted from blood, taken in a trial of the OX40 agonist ivuxolimab. The rearrangement links TRBV5-8 to TRBJ2-1, with no clear D. The CDR3 spells CASSLRRLSSYNEQFF. As DNA, the CDR3 is TGTGCCAGCAGCTTAAGGCGGCTTAGCTCCTACAATGAGCAGTTCTTC.